This paragraph reports one T cell receptor beta chain. Germline CDR1 reads SGDLS; CDR2 reads YYNGEE. V lost 0 bases and J lost 2, with 11 bases in between. CDR3 size: 15 residues. This entry comes from a study of blood T cell repertoires in COVID-19. The table came from immunoSEQ multiplex PCR; TCRdb's copy has only in-frame clones and leaves some out. The sample includes around 250,000 clones, 86% of them seen just once. Resolution of symptoms, clearance, or two negative PCRs was present in recovered Cohort 3 donors. This receptor was obtained from a woman in her forties or fifties who had recovered from COVID-19. The chain uses TRBV9 and TRBJ2-5; the D gene is possibly TRBD2 (5 bases). Sequenced input: PBMCs or T cells enriched from blood (not recorded which). The CDR3 here is CASSVDLGSQETQYF. The CDR3 nucleotides read TGTGCCAGCAGCGTAGACTTGGGGAGTCAAGAGACCCAGTACTTC. The variable domain in full, completed from reference TRBV9 and TRBJ2-5, reads DSGVTQTPKHLITATGQRVTLRCSPRSGDLSVYWYQQSLDQGLQFLIQYYNGEERAKGNILERFSAQQFPDLHSELNLSSLELGDSALYFCASSVDLGSQETQYFGPGTRLLVL.